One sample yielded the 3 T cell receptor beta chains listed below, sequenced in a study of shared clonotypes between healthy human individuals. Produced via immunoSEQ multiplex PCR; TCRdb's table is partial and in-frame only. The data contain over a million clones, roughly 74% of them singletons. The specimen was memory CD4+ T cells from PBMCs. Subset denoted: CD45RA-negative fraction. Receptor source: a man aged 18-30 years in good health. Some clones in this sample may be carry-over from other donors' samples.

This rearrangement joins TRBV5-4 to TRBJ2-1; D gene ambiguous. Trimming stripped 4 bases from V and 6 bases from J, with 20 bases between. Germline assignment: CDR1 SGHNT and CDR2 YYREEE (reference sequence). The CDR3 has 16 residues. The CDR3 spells CASSDPPRSGGNEQFF. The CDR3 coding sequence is TGTGCCAGCAGCGACCCCCCCCGGTCCGGTGGCAATGAGCAGTTCTTC.

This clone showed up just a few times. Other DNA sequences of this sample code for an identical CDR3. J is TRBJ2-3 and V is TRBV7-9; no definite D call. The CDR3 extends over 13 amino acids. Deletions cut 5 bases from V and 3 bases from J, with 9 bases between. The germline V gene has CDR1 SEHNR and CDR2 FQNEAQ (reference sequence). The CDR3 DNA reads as TGTGCCAGCAGCCCCTCTGGGACAGATACGCAGTATTTT. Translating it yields CASSPSGTDTQYF.

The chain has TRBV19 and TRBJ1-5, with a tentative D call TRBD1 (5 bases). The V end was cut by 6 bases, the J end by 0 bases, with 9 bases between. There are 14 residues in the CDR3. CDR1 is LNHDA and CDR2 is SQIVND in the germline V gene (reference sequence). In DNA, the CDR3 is TGTGCCAGTAGAGGGGTTTATAGCAATCAGCCCCAGCATTTT. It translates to CASRGVYSNQPQHF.